A single sample gave rise to the 31 T cell receptor beta chains below, sequenced in a study of early T cells in non-severe SARS-CoV-2 infection. A single record per CDR3 protein comes from TCRdb applying MiXCR to the 5' RACE reads. The data contain roughly 75,000 distinct CDR3 sequences, more than 10% of them seen just once; the ten biggest clones take up roughly 3.1%. The sequencing input was whole blood. All receptors come from an adult who was a healthcare worker with PCR-confirmed SARS-CoV-2 infection or an uninfected control (not recorded which).

This clonotype was detected a few times. J is TRBJ1-5 and V is TRBV5-1, with 7 bases that match TRBD1. The germline gives CDR1 SGHRS, CDR2 YFSETQ. The CDR3 spans 15 residues. J gave up 1 base and V 4 bases, and 5 bases lay outside the gene matches. The DNA for the CDR3 is TGCGCCAGCAGCCGACAGGGAGGGAGCAATCAGCCCCAGCATTTT. It codes for CASSRQGGSNQPQHF.

The V gene is TRBV7-2, the J gene TRBJ2-3; maybe TRBD1 (6 bases). The germline V gene encodes CDR1 SGHTA and CDR2 FQGNSA. Trimming removed 4 bases from V and 0 bases from J, with 11 bases in between. The CDR3 contains 15 residues. The CDR3 DNA is TGTGCCAGCAGCTCCCCGGGACAAAGCACAGATACGCAGTATTTT. Translation: CASSSPGQSTDTQYF.

The chain uses TRBV2 and TRBJ2-7, with 8 bases that match TRBD1. Germline trimming cut 10 bases from V and 2 bases from J; bases unmatched to any gene: 7. This CDR3 has 13 amino acids. Per germline, CDR1 SNHLY and CDR2 FYNNEI. CDR3: CANRGDGAYEQYF. Written as DNA, the CDR3 is TGTGCCAACAGGGGGGACGGCGCCTACGAGCAGTACTTC. Filled out from reference TRBV2 and TRBJ2-7, the complete variable domain reads EPEVTQTPSHQVTQMGQEVILRCVPISNHLYFYWYRQILGQKVEFLVSFYNNEISEKSEIFDDQFSVERPDGSNFTLKIRSTKLEDSAMYFCANRGDGAYEQYFGPGTRLTVT.

The chain recombines TRBV7-3 with TRBJ2-1, with D unclear. Looked up from germline, CDR1 is SGHTA and CDR2 is FQGTGA. Trimming took off 3 bases at V and 0 bases at J, with 9 bases between the two ends. The CDR3 runs 15 residues. The CDR3 nucleotides read TGTGCCAGCAGCTTTAGCAGCAGCTCCTACAATGAGCAGTTCTTC. It codes for CASSFSSSSYNEQFF.

Relative to its sample, this clonotype is medium-sized. V and J are TRBV7-6 and TRBJ2-2; D remains ambiguous. Germline assignment: CDR1 SGHVS and CDR2 FNYEAQ. V gave up 4 bases and J gave up 8 bases, with 11 bases separating them. The CDR3 covers 13 residues. The CDR3, as DNA: TGTGCCAGCAGCTCGCAGGACCTGGGGGAGCTGTTTTTT. As protein: CASSSQDLGELFF. Using reference TRBV7-6 and TRBJ2-2 for the parts outside the CDR3, the full variable domain is GAGVSQSPRYKVTKRGQDVALRCDPISGHVSLYWYRQALGQGPEFLTYFNYEAQQDKSGLPNDRFSAERPEGSISTLTIQRTEQRDSAMYRCASSSQDLGELFFGEGSRLTVL.

This clonotype was counted only a few times. This chain connects TRBV2 to TRBJ2-3, with 10 bases fitting TRBD2. After removal of 5 bases from V and 14 bases from J, the junction contained 4 bases not matched to a gene. The germline V gene encodes CDR1 SNHLY and CDR2 FYNNEI. The CDR3 spans 11 residues. The chain's CDR3 is CASSSSGSPYF. The CDR3 bases are TGTGCCAGCAGTTCTAGCGGGAGTCCGTATTTT. Based on the CDR3 plus reference TRBV2 and TRBJ2-3, the full variable domain is EPEVTQTPSHQVTQMGQEVILRCVPISNHLYFYWYRQILGQKVEFLVSFYNNEISEKSEIFDDQFSVERPDGSNFTLKIRSTKLEDSAMYFCASSSSGSPYFGPGTRLTVL.

The chain is built from TRBV7-3 and TRBJ2-2; 11 bases match TRBD2. V dropped 5 bases and J dropped 5; count of bases not matched to a gene: 10. The CDR3 is 17 residues long. Looked up from germline, CDR1 is SGHTA and CDR2 is FQGTGA. The CDR3 DNA sequence: TGTGCCAGCAGCACCCGGTCCGGGACTAGCGGAACCGGGGAGCTGTTTTTT. It encodes CASSTRSGTSGTGELFF.

This clonotype was observed many times. The chain is built from TRBV5-4 and TRBJ2-5; perhaps TRBD1 as D (6 bases). Per the germline V gene, CDR1 is SGHNT and CDR2 is YYREEE (reference sequence). Trimming pared 6 bases from V and 1 base from J, leaving 16 bases between. The CDR3 consists of 15 residues. CDR3 nucleotide sequence: TGTGCCAGCACCAAACAGGGATGGGGCCAAGAGACCCAGTACTTC. Translating gives CASTKQGWGQETQYF.

This clonotype was counted many times. The CDR3 DNA follows: TGTGCCAGCAGCTTTGGGACAGATACGCAGTATTTT. Amino acids: CASSFGTDTQYF. The chain combines TRBV7-9 with TRBJ2-3; D is unresolved. The V gene's germline CDR1 is SEHNR and CDR2 FQNEAQ (reference sequence). The V and J ends lost 3 bases and 3 bases respectively, with 4 bases between them. The CDR3 has 12 amino acids.

V and J are TRBV27 and TRBJ2-3; TRBD2 aligns across 9 bases. Trimming at V came to 2 bases and at J to 1 base, leaving 10 bases not matched to a gene. The CDR3 is made up of 18 amino acids. The germline V gene has CDR1 MNHEY and CDR2 SMNVEV (reference sequence). DNA of the CDR3: TGTGCCAGCAGTTTAAGAACAGCGGGGGGAAAGGGCACAGATACGCAGTATTTT. Its protein product is CASSLRTAGGKGTDTQYF.

The table lists this clonotype with many counts. The J gene is TRBJ2-1, the V gene TRBV3-1, with TRBD2 matching over 7 bases. The CDR3 length is 13 residues. V shed 3 bases, J shed 13 bases, and the junction held 9 bases outside the gene matches. Germline CDR1 and CDR2: LGHDT and YNNKEL (reference sequence). CDR3 coding DNA: TGTGCCAGCAGCCAGAGGGACTATTCAGTTCAGTTCTTC. Its translation is CASSQRDYSVQFF.

This clonotype was seen ten or more times. The chain couples TRBV30 to TRBJ2-3; a possible D gene is TRBD2 (6 bases). Trimming removed 7 bases at V and 0 bases at J, with 14 bases between. Germline V gene sequence: CDR1 GTSNPN, CDR2 SVGIG (reference sequence). The CDR3 has 14 amino acids. CDR3 amino acids: CASLRGESTDTQYF. For the CDR3, the DNA is TGTGCCTCCTTGCGCGGGGAAAGCACAGATACGCAGTATTTT.

This clonotype came up a few times. The rearrangement joins TRBV3-1 to TRBJ2-1; the match to TRBD2 covers 8 bases. Germline CDR1 LGHDT, CDR2 YNNKEL (reference sequence). The CDR3 covers 14 residues. V lost 0 bases, J lost 8 bases, and 3 bases stayed unmatched. The DNA of the CDR3 is TGTGCCAGCAGCCAAGAGATTAGCGGGGATGAGCAGTTCTTC. Protein: CASSQEISGDEQFF.

V gene TRBV28 combines with J gene TRBJ2-3; 13 bases are a match to TRBD2. CDR3 length: 18 amino acids. Germline CDR1 reads MDHEN; CDR2 reads SYDVKM. V trimming: 3 bases; J trimming: 0 bases; junction bases outside the gene matches: 6. The CDR3 here is CASSLDGTSGTSTDTQYF. CDR3 DNA sequence: TGTGCCAGCAGTTTGGACGGGACTAGCGGGACTAGCACAGATACGCAGTATTTT.

This clonotype was recorded many times. This rearrangement joins TRBV6-4 to TRBJ2-1; TRBD2 agrees at 13 bases. The CDR3 runs to 15 residues. Unmatched junction bases numbered 2, after V lost 4 bases and J lost 5 bases. Looked up from germline, CDR1 is MRHNA and CDR2 is SNTAGT. CDR3 sequence (DNA): TGTGCCAGCAGTGTACTAGCGGGAGGGCACAATGAGCAGTTCTTC. Translated: CASSVLAGGHNEQFF.

This clonotype was counted at least ten times. The V call is TRBV23-1, the J call TRBJ1-5; D is undetermined. TRBV23-1 is treated as an ORF (open reading frame) with a function not yet certain. This CDR3 has 10 amino acids. Between the trimmed V and J ends, which lost 4 bases and 9 bases, there was a span of 4 bases. This CDR3 is CASSLWPQHF. CDR3 sequence (DNA): TGCGCCAGCAGTCTCTGGCCCCAGCATTTT.

This clonotype has a handful of counts. The chain links TRBV11-2 to TRBJ1-6; D is unclear. This CDR3 spans 13 amino acids. Germline CDR1 SGHAT, CDR2 FQNNGV. The ends were cut back, 6 bases at V and 7 bases at J, with 10 bases in the middle. The CDR3, as DNA: TGTGCCAGCAGAGGACTTTTCAATTCACCCCTCCACTTT. Amino acid sequence: CASRGLFNSPLHF.

Regarding this clonotype: This sequence may be a read error, since a much larger clone differs from it by one base. The genes are TRBV25-1 and TRBJ1-1, with no clear D. This CDR3 is 13 amino acids long. Germline CDR1 is MGHDK and CDR2 is SYGVNS. CDR3 in DNA: TGTACCAGCCGGTGGAGCCAGAACACTGAAGCTTTCTTT. Protein: CTSRWSQNTEAFF. Using reference TRBV25-1 and TRBJ1-1 for the parts outside the CDR3, the full variable domain is EADIYQTPRYLVIGTGKKITLECSQTMGHDKMYWYQQDPGMELHLIHYSYGVNSTEKGDLSSESTVSRIRTEHFPLTLESARPSHTSQYLCTSRWSQNTEAFFGQGTRLTVV.

The table lists this clonotype with a few counts. The rearrangement joins TRBV7-2 to TRBJ1-3, with no clear D. The CDR3 spans 15 residues. Trimming left V 5 bases short and J 3 bases short, with 14 bases between. Looked up from germline, CDR1 is SGHTA and CDR2 is FQGNSA. As DNA, the CDR3 is TGTGCCAGCAGCACTAGCCTCCAGCTTGGAAACACCATATATTTT. Its translation is CASSTSLQLGNTIYF.

This clonotype appeared many times. The chain links TRBV11-2 to TRBJ2-5; D is uncertain. V was cut by 3 bases and J by 5 bases, with 10 bases left in between. Germline CDR1 SGHAT, CDR2 FQNNGV. The CDR3 loop spans 13 amino acids. CDR3 coding DNA: TGTGCCAGCAGCTTGGGCCCCGGGGAGACCCAGTACTTC. Translated: CASSLGPGETQYF. The entire variable domain, with the rest obtained from reference TRBV11-2 and TRBJ2-5, is as follows: EAGVAQSPRYKIIEKRQSVAFWCNPISGHATLYWYQQILGQGPKLLIQFQNNGVVDDSQLPKDRFSAERLKGVDSTLKIQPAKLEDSAVYLCASSLGPGETQYFGPGTRLLVL.

This clonotype was picked up a small number of times. The chain carries TRBV3-1 and TRBJ1-2; 11 bases align to TRBD1. In germline, CDR1 is LGHDT, CDR2 YNNKEL (reference sequence). V lost 1 base, J lost 5 bases, and 0 bases stayed unmatched. CDR3 length equals 14 residues. CDR3 sequence reads: CASSQGDRGYGYTF. The CDR3, as DNA: TGTGCCAGCAGCCAAGGGGACAGGGGGTATGGCTACACCTTC.

As concerns this clonotype: A junction end diverges from the germline sequence, so it may reflect a read error. The chain recombines TRBV10-3 with TRBJ2-1; a possible D gene is TRBD2 (6 bases). The V gene's germline CDR1 is ENHRY and CDR2 SYGVKD. The CDR3 is 18 residues long. The CDR3 nucleotides are TGTGCCATCAGTGACCCCCGGCAAAGCGGGTTGACCTACAATGAGCAGTCCTTC. This codes for CAISDPRQSGLTYNEQSF.

This clonotype showed up just a few times. This chain connects TRBV6-5 to TRBJ2-1, with TRBD2 identical over 10 bases. This CDR3 contains 15 residues. CDR1 is MNHEY, CDR2 SVGAGI, per germline. V lost 3 bases and J lost 6; bases outside the gene matches: 5. The CDR3 region has the DNA TGTGCCAGCAGTTATCGACTAGCGGGCGGCAATGAGCAGTTCTTC. It is translated as CASSYRLAGGNEQFF.

The chain is built from TRBV20-1 and TRBJ1-6, with unresolved D. Germline V gene data show CDR1 as DFQATT and CDR2 as SNEGSKA (reference sequence). The V and J ends lost 0 bases and 9 bases respectively, with 18 bases between them. CDR3 length equals 16 residues. CDR3 sequence: CSARDQEPLPGSPLHF. For the CDR3, the DNA is TGCAGTGCTAGAGATCAAGAACCGCTCCCGGGTTCACCCCTCCACTTT.

This clonotype is medium-sized (0.01 to 0.1%) within its sample. The rearrangement links TRBV6-2 or TRBV6-3 to TRBJ1-5; 7 bases fit TRBD1. CDR1 MNHEY and CDR2 SVGEGT come from the germline V gene. After removal of 4 bases from V and 9 bases from J, the junction contained 12 bases not matched to a gene. The CDR3 totals 15 residues. The CDR3: CASSSRGQVGSPQHF. CDR3 nucleotide sequence: TGTGCCAGCAGTTCCCGCGGACAGGTCGGTTCGCCCCAGCATTTT.

This clonotype was counted between two and nine times. The gene calls are TRBV28 and TRBJ2-7; D gene uncertain. The CDR3 is 14 residues long. Germline loops: CDR1 MDHEN, CDR2 SYDVKM. V lost 5 bases to trimming and J lost 3 bases, with 14 bases between them. Here the CDR3 reads CASSRLSKNYEQYF. The CDR3 coding sequence is TGTGCCAGCAGTCGACTGAGTAAAAACTACGAGCAGTACTTC. The full variable domain, with the rest looked up from reference TRBV28 and TRBJ2-7, is DVKVTQSSRYLVKRTGEKVFLECVQDMDHENMFWYRQDPGLGLRLIYFSYDVKMKEKGDIPEGYSVSREKKERFSLILESASTNQTSMYLCASSRLSKNYEQYFGPGTRLTVT.

The V call is TRBV5-8, the J call TRBJ2-3, with D maybe TRBD2 (6 bases). Germline V lookup: CDR1 SGHTS, CDR2 YDEGEE. Trimming shortened V by 0 bases and J by 6 bases, and 20 bases separated the two germline ends. The CDR3 length is 17 residues. CDR3 loop: CASSLESTSPRGDTQYF. CDR3 nucleotides: TGTGCCAGCAGCTTGGAGTCTACTAGCCCTAGGGGTGATACGCAGTATTTT.

The V gene is TRBV27, the J gene TRBJ2-1, with 8 bases aligning to TRBD2. This CDR3 is 16 amino acids long. With V trimmed by 4 bases and J by 1 base, 6 bases remained unmatched. CDR1 is MNHEY and CDR2 is SMNVEV in the germline V gene (reference sequence). For the CDR3, the DNA is TGTGCCAGCAGTTCGGTCATAGCGGGATCCTACAATGAGCAGTTCTTC. It is translated as CASSSVIAGSYNEQFF.

This clonotype was counted only a few times. This chain connects TRBV19 to TRBJ2-2; the D gene is possibly TRBD2 (6 bases). Between the trimmed V and J ends, which lost 4 bases and 5 bases, there was a span of 14 bases. Per germline, CDR1 LNHDA and CDR2 SQIVND (reference sequence). The CDR3 runs to 15 residues. CDR3 nucleotides: TGTGCCAGTAGTACACCGGGAGCGCGGACCGGGGAGCTGTTTTTT. Amino acids: CASSTPGARTGELFF.

This clonotype was observed many times. The chain uses TRBV5-1 and TRBJ1-1, with a possible D match to TRBD1 (6 bases). Germline V gene data show CDR1 as SGHRS and CDR2 as YFSETQ. V dropped 2 bases and J dropped 4 bases, with 12 bases sitting between them. The CDR3 covers 14 residues. The CDR3, as DNA: TGCGCCAGCAGCTTCTGGGGGGCTGGCACTGAAGCTTTCTTT. Its translation: CASSFWGAGTEAFF.

This CDR3 reads CASGYNEQFF. CDR3 nucleotides: TGTGCCAGCGGTTACAATGAGCAGTTCTTC. The rearrangement links TRBV7-8 to TRBJ2-1; D not certain. Trimming cost V 8 bases and J 4 bases, with 3 bases left between them. The V gene's germline CDR1 is SGHVS and CDR2 FQNEAQ. The CDR3 consists of 10 residues.